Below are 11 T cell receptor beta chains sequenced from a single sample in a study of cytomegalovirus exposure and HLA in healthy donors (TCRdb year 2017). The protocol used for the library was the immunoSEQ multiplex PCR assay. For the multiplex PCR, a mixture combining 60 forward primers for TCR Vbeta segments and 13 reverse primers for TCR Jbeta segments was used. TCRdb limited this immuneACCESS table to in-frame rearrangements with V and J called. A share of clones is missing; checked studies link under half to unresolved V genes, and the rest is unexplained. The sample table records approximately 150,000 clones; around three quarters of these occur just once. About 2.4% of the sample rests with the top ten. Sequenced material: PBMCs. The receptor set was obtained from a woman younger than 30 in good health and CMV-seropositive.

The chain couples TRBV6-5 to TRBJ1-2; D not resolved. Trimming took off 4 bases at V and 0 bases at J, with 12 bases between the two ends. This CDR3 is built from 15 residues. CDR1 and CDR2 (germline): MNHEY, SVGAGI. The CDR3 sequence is CASSSQRATNYGYTF. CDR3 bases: TGTGCCAGCAGTTCTCAGAGGGCAACTAACTATGGCTACACCTTC.

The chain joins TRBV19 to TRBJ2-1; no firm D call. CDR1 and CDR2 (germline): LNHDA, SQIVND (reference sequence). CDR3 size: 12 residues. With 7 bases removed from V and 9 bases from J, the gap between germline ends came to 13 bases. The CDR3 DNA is TGTGCCAGTAAATCGGTCCCGGGTGAGCAGTTCTTC. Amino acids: CASKSVPGEQFF.

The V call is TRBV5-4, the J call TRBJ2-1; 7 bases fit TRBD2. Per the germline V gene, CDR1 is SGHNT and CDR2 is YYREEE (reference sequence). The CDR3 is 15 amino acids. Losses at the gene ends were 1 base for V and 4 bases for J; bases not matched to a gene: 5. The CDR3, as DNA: TGTGCCAGCAGCTTGCCAGCGGGGAGATACAATGAGCAGTTCTTC. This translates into CASSLPAGRYNEQFF.

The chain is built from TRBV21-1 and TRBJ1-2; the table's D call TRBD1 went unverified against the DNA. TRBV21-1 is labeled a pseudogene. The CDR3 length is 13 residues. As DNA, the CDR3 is TGTGCCAGCAGCAAACAGGGGGCTATTGGCTACACCTTC. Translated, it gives CASSKQGAIGYTF.

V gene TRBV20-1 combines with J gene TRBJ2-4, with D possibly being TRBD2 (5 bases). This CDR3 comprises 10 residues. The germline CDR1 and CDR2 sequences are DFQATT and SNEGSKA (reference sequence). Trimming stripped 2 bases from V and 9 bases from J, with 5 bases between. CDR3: CSARRGIQYF. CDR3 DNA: TGCAGTGCTAGACGGGGCATTCAGTACTTC.

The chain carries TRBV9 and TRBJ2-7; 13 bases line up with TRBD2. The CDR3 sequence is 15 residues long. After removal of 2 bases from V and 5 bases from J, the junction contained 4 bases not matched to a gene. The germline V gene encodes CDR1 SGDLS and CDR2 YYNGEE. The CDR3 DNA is TGTGCCAGCAGCGTCACTAGCGGGGGGGGACACGAGCAGTACTTC. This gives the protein CASSVTSGGGHEQYF.

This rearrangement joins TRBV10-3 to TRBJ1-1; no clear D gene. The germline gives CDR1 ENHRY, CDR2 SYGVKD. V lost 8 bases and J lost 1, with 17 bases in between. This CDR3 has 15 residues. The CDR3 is CAISTLLSQNTEAFF. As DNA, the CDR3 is TGTGCCATCTCTACCCTATTATCTCAGAACACTGAAGCTTTCTTT.

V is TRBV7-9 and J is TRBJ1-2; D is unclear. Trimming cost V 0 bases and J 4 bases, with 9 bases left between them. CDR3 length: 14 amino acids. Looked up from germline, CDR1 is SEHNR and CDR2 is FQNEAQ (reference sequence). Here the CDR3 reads CASSLAPHIYGYTF. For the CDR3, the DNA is TGTGCCAGCAGCTTAGCCCCTCACATCTATGGCTACACCTTC. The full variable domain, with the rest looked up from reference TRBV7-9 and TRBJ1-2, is DTGVSQNPRHKITKRGQNVTFRCDPISEHNRLYWYRQTLGQGPEFLTYFQNEAQLEKSRLLSDRFSAERPKGSFSTLEIQRTEQGDSAMYLCASSLAPHIYGYTFGSGTRLTVV.

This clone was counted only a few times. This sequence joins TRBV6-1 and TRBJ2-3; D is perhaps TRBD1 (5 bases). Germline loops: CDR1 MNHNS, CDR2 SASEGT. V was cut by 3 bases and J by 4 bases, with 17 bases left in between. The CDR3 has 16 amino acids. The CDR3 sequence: CASSDGWQGMADTQYF. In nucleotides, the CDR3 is TGTGCCAGCAGTGACGGATGGCAGGGAATGGCAGATACGCAGTATTTT.

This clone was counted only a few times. This CDR3 is CASSLSGLNTEAFF. Written as DNA, the CDR3 is TGTGCCAGTAGTCTGTCAGGGTTGAACACTGAAGCTTTCTTT. The chain employs TRBV19 and TRBJ1-1; TRBD1 is a possible D gene (5 bases). This CDR3 spans 14 amino acids. V dropped 5 bases and J dropped 0 bases, with 10 bases sitting between them. Germline V gene data show CDR1 as LNHDA and CDR2 as SQIVND (reference sequence).

CDR3: CATLSDSGGGTYNEQFF. CDR3 bases: TGTGCCACCCTGAGTGATTCTGGGGGGGGCACCTACAATGAGCAGTTCTTC. The rearrangement joins TRBV2 to TRBJ2-1; TRBD2 is a possible D gene (7 bases). V gave up 10 bases and J gave up 2 bases, with 24 bases separating them. Germline V gene lookup returns CDR1 SNHLY and CDR2 FYNNEI. The CDR3 is 17 residues long.